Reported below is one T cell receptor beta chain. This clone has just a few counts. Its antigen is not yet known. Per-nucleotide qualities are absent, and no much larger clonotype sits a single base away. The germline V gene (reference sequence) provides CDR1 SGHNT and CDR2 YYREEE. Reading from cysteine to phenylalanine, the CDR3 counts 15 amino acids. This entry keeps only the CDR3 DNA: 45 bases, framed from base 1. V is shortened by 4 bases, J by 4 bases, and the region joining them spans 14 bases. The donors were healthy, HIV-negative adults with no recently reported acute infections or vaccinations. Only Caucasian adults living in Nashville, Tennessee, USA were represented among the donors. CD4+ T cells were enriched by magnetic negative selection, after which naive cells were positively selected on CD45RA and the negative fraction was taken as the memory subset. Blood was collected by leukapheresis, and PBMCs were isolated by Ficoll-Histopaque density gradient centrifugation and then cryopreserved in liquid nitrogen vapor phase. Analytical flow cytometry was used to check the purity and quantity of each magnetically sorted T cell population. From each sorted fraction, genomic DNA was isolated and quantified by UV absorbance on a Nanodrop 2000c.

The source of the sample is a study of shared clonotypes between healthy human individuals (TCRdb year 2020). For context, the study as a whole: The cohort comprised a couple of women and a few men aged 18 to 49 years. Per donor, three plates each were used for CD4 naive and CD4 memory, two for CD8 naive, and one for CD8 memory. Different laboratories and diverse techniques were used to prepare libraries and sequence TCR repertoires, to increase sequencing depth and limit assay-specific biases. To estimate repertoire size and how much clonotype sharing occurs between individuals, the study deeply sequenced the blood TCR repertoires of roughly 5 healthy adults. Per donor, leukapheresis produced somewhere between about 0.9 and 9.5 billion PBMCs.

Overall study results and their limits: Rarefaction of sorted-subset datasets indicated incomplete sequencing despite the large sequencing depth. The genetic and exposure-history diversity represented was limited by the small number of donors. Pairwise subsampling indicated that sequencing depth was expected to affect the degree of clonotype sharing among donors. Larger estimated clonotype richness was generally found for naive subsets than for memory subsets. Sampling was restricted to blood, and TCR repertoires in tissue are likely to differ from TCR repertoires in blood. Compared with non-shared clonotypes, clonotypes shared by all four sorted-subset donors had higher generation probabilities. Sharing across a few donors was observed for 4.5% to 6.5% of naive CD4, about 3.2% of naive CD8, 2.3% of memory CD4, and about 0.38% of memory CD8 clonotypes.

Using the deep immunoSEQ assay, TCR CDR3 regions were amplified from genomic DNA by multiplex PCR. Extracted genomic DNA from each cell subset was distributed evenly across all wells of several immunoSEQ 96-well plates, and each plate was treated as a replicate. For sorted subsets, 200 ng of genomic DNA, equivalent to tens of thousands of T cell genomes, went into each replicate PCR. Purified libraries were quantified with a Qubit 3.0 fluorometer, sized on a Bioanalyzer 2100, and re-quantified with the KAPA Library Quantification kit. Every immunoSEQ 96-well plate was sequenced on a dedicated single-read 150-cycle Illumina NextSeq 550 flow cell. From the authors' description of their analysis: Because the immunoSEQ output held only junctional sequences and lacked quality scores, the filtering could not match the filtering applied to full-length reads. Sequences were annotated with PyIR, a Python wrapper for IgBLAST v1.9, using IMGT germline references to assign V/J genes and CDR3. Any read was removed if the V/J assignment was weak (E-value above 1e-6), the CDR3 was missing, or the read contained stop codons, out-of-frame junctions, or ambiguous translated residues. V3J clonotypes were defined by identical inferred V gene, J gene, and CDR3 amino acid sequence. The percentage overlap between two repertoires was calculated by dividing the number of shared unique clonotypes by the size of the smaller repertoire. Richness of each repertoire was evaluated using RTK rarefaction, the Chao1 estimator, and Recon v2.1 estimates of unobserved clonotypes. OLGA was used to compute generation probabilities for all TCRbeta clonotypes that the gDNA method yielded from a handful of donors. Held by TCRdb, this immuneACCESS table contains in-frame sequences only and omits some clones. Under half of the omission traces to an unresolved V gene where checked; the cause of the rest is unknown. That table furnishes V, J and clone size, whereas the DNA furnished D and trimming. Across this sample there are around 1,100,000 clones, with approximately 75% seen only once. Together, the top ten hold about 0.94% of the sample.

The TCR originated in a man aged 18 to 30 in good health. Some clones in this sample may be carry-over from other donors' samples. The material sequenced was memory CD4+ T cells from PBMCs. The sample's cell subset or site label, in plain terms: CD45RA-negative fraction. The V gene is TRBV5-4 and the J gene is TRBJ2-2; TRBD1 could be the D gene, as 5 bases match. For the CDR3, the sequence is CASSPVGDGTGELFF. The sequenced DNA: TGTGCCAGCAGCCCCGTAGGGGATGGCACCGGGGAGCTGTTTTTT. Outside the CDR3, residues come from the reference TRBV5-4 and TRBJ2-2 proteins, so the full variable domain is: ETGVTQSPTHLIKTRGQQVTLRCSSQSGHNTVSWYQQALGQGPQFIFQYYREEENGRGNFPPRFSGLQFPNYSSELNVNALELDDSALYLCASSPVGDGTGELFFGEGSRLTVL.